Below, 23 T cell receptor beta chains from the same sample are listed, as sequenced in a study of T cell responses to AZD1222 COVID-19 vaccine. Produced via immunoSEQ multiplex PCR; TCRdb's table is partial and in-frame only. Of 80,000 to 95,000 clones in the sample, 88% were seen once. Sequencing was performed on peripheral blood, taken 28 days after the second AZD1222 dose. The receptors originated from an adult who received the AZD1222 COVID-19 vaccine.

The rearrangement links TRBV5-4 to TRBJ1-4; TRBD1 agrees at 10 bases. This CDR3 is built from 15 residues. V shed 0 bases and J 7 bases; nucleotides not matched to a gene: 3. Germline V lookup: CDR1 SGHNT, CDR2 YYREEE (reference sequence). Here the CDR3 DNA reads TGTGCCAGCAGCTTGGGTGGGACAGGGGCTGAAAAACTGTTTTTT. Its protein product is CASSLGGTGAEKLFF.

This clone was seen only once. J is TRBJ2-7 and V is TRBV6-2 or TRBV6-3, with TRBD1 matching over 10 bases. This CDR3 is built from 15 residues. CDR1 is MNHEY, CDR2 SVGEGT, per germline. J lost 0 bases, V lost 2 bases, and 1 base had no gene match. CDR3 loop: CASSYGQGGSYEQYF. In DNA form, the CDR3 reads TGTGCCAGCAGTTACGGACAGGGGGGCTCCTACGAGCAGTACTTC.

The V gene is TRBV9, the J gene TRBJ2-1, with 7 bases that match TRBD2. CDR1 and CDR2 from the germline V gene are SGDLS and YYNGEE. The V and J ends lost 3 bases and 8 bases, in that order; junction bases with no gene match: 8. The CDR3 is made up of 14 amino acids. CDR3 nucleotide sequence: TGTGCCAGCAGCGCGGGACTACCGTTTGATGAGCAGTTCTTC. It codes for CASSAGLPFDEQFF.

The CDR3 DNA is TGTGCCAGCAGCCAGGAGGGGGAGAGCTACGAGCAGTACTTC. This codes for CASSQEGESYEQYF. V gene TRBV7-9 combines with J gene TRBJ2-7; either TRBD1 or TRBD2 may supply D (6 bases each). Trimming removed 5 bases from V and 3 bases from J, with 14 bases in between. The CDR3 is made up of 14 amino acids. Germline V lookup: CDR1 SEHNR, CDR2 FQNEAQ (reference sequence).

This chain links TRBV9 with TRBJ1-5; 7 bases map to TRBD1. J gave up 1 base and V 0 bases, and 10 bases lay outside the gene matches. Germline V gives CDR1 SGDLS, CDR2 YYNGEE. The CDR3 extends over 18 amino acids. CDR3 sequence reads: CASSVDRQGLGSNQPQHF. Written as DNA, the CDR3 is TGTGCCAGCAGCGTAGACAGACAGGGTTTAGGCAGCAATCAGCCCCAGCATTTT. The complete variable domain, with remaining parts taken from reference TRBV9 and TRBJ1-5, reads DSGVTQTPKHLITATGQRVTLRCSPRSGDLSVYWYQQSLDQGLQFLIQYYNGEERAKGNILERFSAQQFPDLHSELNLSSLELGDSALYFCASSVDRQGLGSNQPQHFGDGTRLSIL.

This chain uses TRBV6-2 or TRBV6-3 with TRBJ1-2; possible D gene TRBD1, 6 bases. Germline-derived CDR1 and CDR2 are MNHEY and SVGEGT. Trimming took off 5 bases at V and 5 bases at J, with 18 bases between the two ends. This CDR3 has 15 amino acids. CDR3 region: CASSTTRQDSYGYTF. CDR3 coding DNA: TGTGCCAGCAGTACCACCCGACAGGATAGTTATGGCTACACCTTC.

The CDR3 region has the DNA TGTGCCTGGAGTGTACTGCTTCAGGGAGTGGGGGAGCTGTTTTTT. It translates to CAWSVLLQGVGELFF. The genes are TRBV30 and TRBJ2-2, with D perhaps matching TRBD1 or TRBD2 (5 bases each). The CDR3 runs 15 residues. V gave up 0 bases and J gave up 8 bases, with 16 bases separating them. CDR1 and CDR2 (germline): GTSNPN, SVGIG (reference sequence).

This clone was recorded once. The CDR3 loop reads CASSLVTVRETQYF. In nucleotides, the CDR3 is TGTGCCAGCAGTTTAGTTACAGTCCGGGAGACCCAGTACTTC. The chain recombines TRBV28 with TRBJ2-5; D not certain. The V end was cut by 2 bases, the J end by 5 bases, with 12 bases between. Germline-derived CDR1 and CDR2 are MDHEN and SYDVKM. There are 14 residues in the CDR3.

The chain joins TRBV2 to TRBJ2-1; the match to TRBD2 covers 13 bases. This CDR3 comprises 15 residues. CDR1 SNHLY and CDR2 FYNNEI come from the germline V gene. The junction had 7 bases not matched to a gene; V was cut back by 6 bases and J by 8 bases. The CDR3 spells CASSLLAGGPDEQFF. CDR3 nucleotide sequence: TGTGCCAGCAGCCTACTAGCGGGAGGGCCGGATGAGCAGTTCTTC. Filled out from reference TRBV2 and TRBJ2-1, the complete variable domain reads EPEVTQTPSHQVTQMGQEVILRCVPISNHLYFYWYRQILGQKVEFLVSFYNNEISEKSEIFDDQFSVERPDGSNFTLKIRSTKLEDSAMYFCASSLLAGGPDEQFFGPGTRLTVL.

This chain joins TRBV12-3 or TRBV12-4 and TRBJ1-1; unclear D gene. V lost 6 bases and J lost 1, with 9 bases in between. This CDR3 has 13 residues. CDR3 in DNA: TGTGCCAGCAGCGGACGGCAGAACACTGAAGCTTTCTTT. Encoded protein: CASSGRQNTEAFF.

The chain links TRBV4-1 to TRBJ2-1, with 9 bases matching TRBD2. With 2 bases clipped from V and 5 bases from J, the junction kept 7 bases outside the gene matches. This CDR3 is built from 16 residues. Germline lookup yields CDR1 MGHRA and CDR2 YSYEKL. The CDR3 spells CASSQFGAGGNNEQFF. The CDR3 coding sequence is TGCGCCAGCAGCCAATTCGGGGCGGGAGGGAACAATGAGCAGTTCTTC.

V and J are TRBV6-2 or TRBV6-3 and TRBJ2-3; 9 nucleotides line up with TRBD2. The germline V gene encodes CDR1 MNHEY and CDR2 SVGEGT. Unmatched junction bases numbered 2, after V lost 5 bases and J lost 2 bases. This CDR3 spans 14 amino acids. CDR3 region: CASSSGRPTDTQYF. The DNA of the CDR3 is TGTGCCAGCAGTAGCGGGAGGCCCACAGATACGCAGTATTTT.

The J gene is TRBJ1-1, the V gene TRBV14; D is uncertain. CDR1 is SGHDN, CDR2 FVKESK, per germline. The CDR3 is 13 residues long. V lost 1 base and J lost 7, with 10 bases in between. DNA of the CDR3: TGTGCCAGCAGCCAAGGGGCAGAACTTGAAGCTTTCTTT. Amino acid sequence: CASSQGAELEAFF. Combining the CDR3 with reference TRBV14 and TRBJ1-1 gives the whole variable domain EAGVTQFPSHSVIEKGQTVTLRCDPISGHDNLYWYRRVMGKEIKFLLHFVKESKQDESGMPNNRFLAERTGGTYSTLKVQPAELEDSGVYFCASSQGAELEAFFGQGTRLTVV.

The J gene is TRBJ2-2, the V gene TRBV29-1, with 9 bases fitting TRBD1. The length of the CDR3 is 14 residues. The germline V gene has CDR1 SQVTM and CDR2 ANQGSEA. The V and J ends lost 6 bases and 6 bases, in that order; junction bases with no gene match: 8. The CDR3 region has the DNA TGCAGCGTAGGTACAGGGGGCGCGGCCGGGGAGCTGTTTTTT. The encoded protein is CSVGTGGAAGELFF.

The chain joins TRBV4-1 to TRBJ2-7; D may be TRBD1 (5 bases). V was clipped by 0 bases and J by 1 base, with 16 bases between them. The CDR3 loop spans 17 amino acids. Per germline, CDR1 MGHRA and CDR2 YSYEKL. DNA for the CDR3: TGCGCCAGCAGCCAAGATAATCCCGCGGCAGGGTCCTACGAGCAGTACTTC. Translated, it gives CASSQDNPAAGSYEQYF.

The chain couples TRBV7-6 to TRBJ2-1, with D perhaps TRBD2 (6 bases). Trimming took 1 base from V and 7 from J, leaving 17 bases between them. The CDR3 spans 16 residues. Germline V gene lookup returns CDR1 SGHVS and CDR2 FNYEAQ. The CDR3 nucleotides read TGTGCCAGCAGCTTAGAGTTTAGCGGAACCTTGAATGAGCAGTTCTTC. It translates to CASSLEFSGTLNEQFF.

The CDR3 coding sequence is TGTGCCAGCAGCCTCCCTGGCGGGAGACAAGAGACCCAGTACTTC. Amino acid sequence: CASSLPGGRQETQYF. The V gene is TRBV5-4, the J gene TRBJ2-5, with TRBD2 identical over 7 bases. J gave up 2 bases and V 4 bases, and 8 bases lay outside the gene matches. The CDR3 is made up of 15 amino acids. Germline V lookup: CDR1 SGHNT, CDR2 YYREEE (reference sequence).

This chain links TRBV4-3 with TRBJ2-1; 11 bases align to TRBD2. Germline V CDR1 and CDR2: LGHNA, YSLEER. This CDR3 has 16 residues. J lost 9 bases, V lost 0 bases, and 7 bases had no gene match. Written as DNA, the CDR3 is TGCGCCAGCAGCCAAGATCTGGTAGCGGGAGGGGGTGAGCAGTTCTTC. Translating it yields CASSQDLVAGGGEQFF.

J is TRBJ2-2 and V is TRBV7-6; 8 bases are shared with TRBD2. The trim removed 2 bases at V and 4 bases at J, leaving 9 bases unmatched. The CDR3 has 17 amino acids. Germline CDR1 SGHVS, CDR2 FNYEAQ. The CDR3 DNA is TGTGCCAGCAGCTTAATCCCGGGGACTAGAGGCACCGGGGAGCTGTTTTTT. Encoded protein: CASSLIPGTRGTGELFF. The full variable domain, with the rest looked up from reference TRBV7-6 and TRBJ2-2, is GAGVSQSPRYKVTKRGQDVALRCDPISGHVSLYWYRQALGQGPEFLTYFNYEAQQDKSGLPNDRFSAERPEGSISTLTIQRTEQRDSAMYRCASSLIPGTRGTGELFFGEGSRLTVL.

This clone was seen only a few times. CDR3 in DNA: TGTGCCAGCGTAGCGGGAGGGCCACACACCGGGGAGCTGTTTTTT. This encodes CASVAGGPHTGELFF. V is TRBV28 and J is TRBJ2-2; 11 bases line up with TRBD2. Germline V gene sequence: CDR1 MDHEN, CDR2 SYDVKM. The V and J ends lost 8 bases and 3 bases, in that order; junction bases with no gene match: 5. The CDR3 contains 15 residues.

The CDR3 coding sequence is TGCGCCAGCAGCCAAGTGCAGGGGGAGACCCAGTACTTC. Translation gives CASSQVQGETQYF. The chain couples TRBV4-1 to TRBJ2-5; tentative D call: TRBD1 (6 bases). V was clipped by 1 base and J by 5 bases, with 8 bases between them. CDR1 and CDR2 (germline): MGHRA, YSYEKL. The CDR3 has 13 residues.

The rearrangement links TRBV19 to TRBJ2-7; tentatively, D is TRBD1 (5 bases). The CDR3 spans 15 residues. CDR1 is LNHDA and CDR2 is SQIVND in the germline V gene (reference sequence). The V gene lost 3 bases and the J gene lost 1 base, with 13 bases spanning the gap. In DNA form, the CDR3 reads TGTGCCAGTAGTATCGACAGCTACGTATCCTACGAGCAGTACTTC. This translates into CASSIDSYVSYEQYF.

The chain combines TRBV7-9 with TRBJ2-5, with TRBD1 identical over 11 bases. Per germline, CDR1 SEHNR and CDR2 FQNEAQ (reference sequence). The CDR3 spans 14 residues. J gave up 4 bases and V 5 bases, and 3 bases lay outside the gene matches. CDR3 in amino acids: CASSRTGGVETQYF. CDR3 DNA: TGTGCCAGCAGCAGGACAGGGGGCGTAGAGACCCAGTACTTC.